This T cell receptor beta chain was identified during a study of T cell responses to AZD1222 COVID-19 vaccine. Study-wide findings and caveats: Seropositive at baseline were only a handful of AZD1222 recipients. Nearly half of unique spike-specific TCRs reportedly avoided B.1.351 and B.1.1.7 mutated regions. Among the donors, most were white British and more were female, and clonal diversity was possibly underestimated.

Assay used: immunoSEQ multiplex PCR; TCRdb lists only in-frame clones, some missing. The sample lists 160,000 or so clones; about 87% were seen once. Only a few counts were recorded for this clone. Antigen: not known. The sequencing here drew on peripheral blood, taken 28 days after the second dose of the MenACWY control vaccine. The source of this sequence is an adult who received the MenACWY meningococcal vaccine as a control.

CDR3 amino acids: CASSLIRSSYEQYF. The DNA of the CDR3 is TGTGCCAGCAGTTTGATACGGAGCTCCTACGAGCAGTACTTC. The genes are TRBV28 and TRBJ2-7; no clear D gene. The CDR3 is 14 amino acids. The germline CDR1 and CDR2 sequences are MDHEN and SYDVKM. The V gene lost 3 bases and the J gene lost 0 bases, with 9 bases spanning the gap.